This T cell receptor (beta chain) was sequenced in a study of liver allograft versus peripheral blood T cells. On the study more broadly: Blood and transplanted-liver T cell receptor repertoires from recipients were compared. Study conclusions and caveats: Intragraft T cell receptor repertoires of liver allografts were reported to differ from peripheral blood repertoires.

CDR1 is SEHNR and CDR2 is FQNEAQ in the germline V gene (reference sequence). There are 14 residues in the CDR3. TCRdb re-analysed the reads in MiXCR, keeping a single row per CDR3 protein. The data hold over 10,000 distinct CDR3 sequences, with less than 20% observed a single time. This clonotype is labeled medium-sized. As yet, its antigen is unknown. At one boundary the junction diverges from the germline segment, which might be a read error. This sequence was found in a human patient who had a liver transplant. The graft donor may have contributed some T cells. The rearrangement links TRBV7-9 to TRBJ2-1, with 7 positions matching TRBD1. As DNA, the CDR3 is TGTGCCAGCATCTTACCCGGGACAGACAATGAGCAGTTCTTC. Protein product: CASILPGTDNEQFF. Full variable domain (outside the CDR3, taken from reference TRBV7-9 and TRBJ2-1): DTGVSQNPRHKITKRGQNVTFRCDPISEHNRLYWYRQTLGQGPEFLTYFQNEAQLEKSRLLSDRFSAERPKGSFSTLEIQRTEQGDSAMYLCASILPGTDNEQFFGPGTRLTVL.